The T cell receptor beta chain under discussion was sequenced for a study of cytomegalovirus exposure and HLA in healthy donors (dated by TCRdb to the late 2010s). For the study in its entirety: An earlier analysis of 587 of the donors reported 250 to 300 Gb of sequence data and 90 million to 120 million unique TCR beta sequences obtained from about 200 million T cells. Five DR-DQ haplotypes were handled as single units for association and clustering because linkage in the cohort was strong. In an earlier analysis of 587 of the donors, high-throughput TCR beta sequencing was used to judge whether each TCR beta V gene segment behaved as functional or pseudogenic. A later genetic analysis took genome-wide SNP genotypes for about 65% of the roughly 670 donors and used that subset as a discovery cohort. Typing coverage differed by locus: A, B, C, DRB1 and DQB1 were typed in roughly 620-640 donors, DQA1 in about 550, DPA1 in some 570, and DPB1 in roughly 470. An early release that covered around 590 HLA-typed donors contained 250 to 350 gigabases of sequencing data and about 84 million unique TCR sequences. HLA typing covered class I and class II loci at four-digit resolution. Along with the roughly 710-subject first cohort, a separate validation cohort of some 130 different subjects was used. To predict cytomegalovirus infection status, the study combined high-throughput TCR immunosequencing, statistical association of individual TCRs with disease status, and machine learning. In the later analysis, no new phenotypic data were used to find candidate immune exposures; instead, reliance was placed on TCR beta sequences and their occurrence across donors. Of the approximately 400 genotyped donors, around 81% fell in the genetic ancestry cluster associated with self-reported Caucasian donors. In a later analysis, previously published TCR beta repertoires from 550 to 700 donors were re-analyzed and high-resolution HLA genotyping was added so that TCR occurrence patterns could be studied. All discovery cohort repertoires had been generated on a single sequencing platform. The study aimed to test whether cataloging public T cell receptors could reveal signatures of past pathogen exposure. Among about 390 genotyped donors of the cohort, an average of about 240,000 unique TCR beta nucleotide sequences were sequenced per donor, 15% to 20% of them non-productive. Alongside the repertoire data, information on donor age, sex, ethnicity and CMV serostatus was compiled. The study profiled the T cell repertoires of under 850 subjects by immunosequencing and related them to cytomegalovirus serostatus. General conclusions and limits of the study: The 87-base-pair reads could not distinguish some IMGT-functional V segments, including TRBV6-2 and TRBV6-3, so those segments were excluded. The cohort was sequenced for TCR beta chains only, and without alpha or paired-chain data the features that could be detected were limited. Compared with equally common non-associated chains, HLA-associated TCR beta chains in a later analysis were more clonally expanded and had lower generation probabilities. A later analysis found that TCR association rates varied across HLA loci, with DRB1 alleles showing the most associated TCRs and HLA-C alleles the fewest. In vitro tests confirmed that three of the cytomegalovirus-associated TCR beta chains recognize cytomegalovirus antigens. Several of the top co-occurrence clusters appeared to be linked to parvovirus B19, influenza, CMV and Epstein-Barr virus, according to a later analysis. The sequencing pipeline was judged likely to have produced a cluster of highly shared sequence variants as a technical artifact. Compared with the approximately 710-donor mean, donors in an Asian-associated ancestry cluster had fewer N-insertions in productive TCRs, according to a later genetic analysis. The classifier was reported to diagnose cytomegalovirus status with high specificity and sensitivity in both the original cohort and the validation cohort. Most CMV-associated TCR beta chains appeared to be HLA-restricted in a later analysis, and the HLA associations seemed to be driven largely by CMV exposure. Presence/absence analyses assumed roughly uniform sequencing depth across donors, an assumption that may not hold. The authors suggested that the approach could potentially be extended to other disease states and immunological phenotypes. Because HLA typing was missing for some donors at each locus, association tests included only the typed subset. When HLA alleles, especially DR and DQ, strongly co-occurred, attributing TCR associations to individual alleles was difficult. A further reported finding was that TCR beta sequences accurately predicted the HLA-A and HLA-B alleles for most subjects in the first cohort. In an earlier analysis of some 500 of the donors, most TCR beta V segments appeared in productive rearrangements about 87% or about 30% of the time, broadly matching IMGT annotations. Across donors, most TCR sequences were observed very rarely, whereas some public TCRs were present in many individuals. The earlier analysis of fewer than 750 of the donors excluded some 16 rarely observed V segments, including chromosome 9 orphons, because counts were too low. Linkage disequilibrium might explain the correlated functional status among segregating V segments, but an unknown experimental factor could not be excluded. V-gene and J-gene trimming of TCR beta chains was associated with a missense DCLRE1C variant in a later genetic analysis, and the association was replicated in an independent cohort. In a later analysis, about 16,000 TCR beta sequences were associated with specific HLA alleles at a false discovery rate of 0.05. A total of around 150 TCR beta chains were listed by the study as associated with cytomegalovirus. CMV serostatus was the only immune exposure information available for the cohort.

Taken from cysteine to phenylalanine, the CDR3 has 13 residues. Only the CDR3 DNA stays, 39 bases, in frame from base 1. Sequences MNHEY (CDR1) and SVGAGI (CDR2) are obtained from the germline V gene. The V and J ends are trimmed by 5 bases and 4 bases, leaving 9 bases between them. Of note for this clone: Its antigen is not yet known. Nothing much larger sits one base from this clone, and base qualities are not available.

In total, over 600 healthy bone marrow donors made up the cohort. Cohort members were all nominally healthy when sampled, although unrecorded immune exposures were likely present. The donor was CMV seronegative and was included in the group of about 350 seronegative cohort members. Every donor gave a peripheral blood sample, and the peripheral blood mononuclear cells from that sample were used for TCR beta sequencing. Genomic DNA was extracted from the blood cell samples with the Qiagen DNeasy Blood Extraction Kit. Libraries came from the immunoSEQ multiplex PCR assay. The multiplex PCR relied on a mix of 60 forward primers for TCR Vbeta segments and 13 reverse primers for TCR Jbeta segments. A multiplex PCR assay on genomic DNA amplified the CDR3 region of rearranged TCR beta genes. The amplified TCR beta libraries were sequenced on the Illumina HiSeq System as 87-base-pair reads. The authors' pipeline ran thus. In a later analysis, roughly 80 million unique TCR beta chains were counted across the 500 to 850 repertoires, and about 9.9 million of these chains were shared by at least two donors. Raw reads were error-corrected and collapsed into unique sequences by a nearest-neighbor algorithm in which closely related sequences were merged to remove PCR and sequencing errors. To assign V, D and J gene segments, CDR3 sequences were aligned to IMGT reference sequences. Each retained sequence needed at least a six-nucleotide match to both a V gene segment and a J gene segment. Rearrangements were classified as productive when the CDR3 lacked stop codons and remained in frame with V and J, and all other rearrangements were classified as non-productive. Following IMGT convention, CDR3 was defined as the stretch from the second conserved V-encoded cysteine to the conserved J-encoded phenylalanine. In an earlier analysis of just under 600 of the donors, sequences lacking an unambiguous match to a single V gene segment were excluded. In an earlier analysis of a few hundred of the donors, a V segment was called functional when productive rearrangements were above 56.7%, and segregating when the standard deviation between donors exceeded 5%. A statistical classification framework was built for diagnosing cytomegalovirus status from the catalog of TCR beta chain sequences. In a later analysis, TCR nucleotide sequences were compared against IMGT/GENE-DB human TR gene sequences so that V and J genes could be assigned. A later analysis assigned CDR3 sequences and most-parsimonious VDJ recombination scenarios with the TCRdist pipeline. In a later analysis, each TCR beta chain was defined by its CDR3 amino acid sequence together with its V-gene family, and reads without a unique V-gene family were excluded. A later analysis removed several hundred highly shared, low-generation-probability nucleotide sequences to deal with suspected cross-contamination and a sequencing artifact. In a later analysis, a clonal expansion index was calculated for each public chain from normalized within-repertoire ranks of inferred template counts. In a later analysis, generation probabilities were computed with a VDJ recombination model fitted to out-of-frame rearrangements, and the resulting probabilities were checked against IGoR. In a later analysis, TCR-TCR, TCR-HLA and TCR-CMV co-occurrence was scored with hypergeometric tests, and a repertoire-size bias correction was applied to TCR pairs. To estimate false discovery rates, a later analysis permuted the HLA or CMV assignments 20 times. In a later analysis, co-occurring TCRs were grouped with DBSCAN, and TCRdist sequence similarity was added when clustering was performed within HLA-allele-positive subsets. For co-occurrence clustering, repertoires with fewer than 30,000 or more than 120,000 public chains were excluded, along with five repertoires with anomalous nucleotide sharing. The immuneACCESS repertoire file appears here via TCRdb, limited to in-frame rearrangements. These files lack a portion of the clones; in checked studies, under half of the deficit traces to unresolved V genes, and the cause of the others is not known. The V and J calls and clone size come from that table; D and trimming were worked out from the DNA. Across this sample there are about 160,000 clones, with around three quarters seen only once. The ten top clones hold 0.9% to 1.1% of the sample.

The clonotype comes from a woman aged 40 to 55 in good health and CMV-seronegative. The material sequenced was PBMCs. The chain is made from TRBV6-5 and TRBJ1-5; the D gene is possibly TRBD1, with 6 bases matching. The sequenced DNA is TGTGCCAGCAGTCGTGACAGGAATCAGCCCCAGCATTTT. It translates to CASSRDRNQPQHF.